This TCR beta chain was recorded in a study of cytomegalovirus exposure and HLA in healthy donors. Study details: Earlier findings included 100 million to 130 million unique TCR beta sequences obtained from 180 million or so T cells.

Overall study findings and caveats: CMV serostatus was the sole immune exposure information available. It was likely that a cluster of highly shared sequence variants was a sequencing artifact. The later analysis indicated that the majority of CMV-associated TCR beta chains appeared HLA-restricted.

V lost 11 bases to trimming and J lost 4 bases, with 11 bases between them. Germline V gene sequence: CDR1 MNHEY, CDR2 SMNVEV (reference sequence). CDR3 size: 11 residues. PCR involved 60 Vbeta and 13 Jbeta primers. This table comes from immunoSEQ multiplex PCR, and its TCRdb copy is limited to in-frame clones, with some not included. The sample gives 150,000 to 200,000 clones, 55% to 65% of which show up once; around 2.9% is in the top ten. Points on this clone: No antigen is known for it.

The chain employs TRBV27 and TRBJ1-2; tentatively, D is TRBD1 (5 bases). The TCR sequence derives from a man aged 35-49 years in good health and CMV-seronegative. The specimen sequenced was PBMCs. The CDR3 nucleotides are TGTGCCCAATGGGGGGGCTATGGCTACACCTTC. This sequence encodes CAQWGGYGYTF.